This T cell receptor beta chain was documented in a study of T-cell reconstitution after alpha-beta-depleted transplantation in children. Unique molecular identifiers tagged the TCRbeta library. TCRdb reprocessed the PCR reads via MiXCR and lists one record per CDR3 protein. Of 450,000 to 600,000 distinct CDR3 sequences in the sample, 18% were seen once. CDR1 is MGHRA, CDR2 YSYEKL, per germline. The CDR3 has 15 amino acids. V lost 0 bases, J lost 3 bases, and 12 bases lay in between. Sequencing was performed on PBMCs from the stem cell graft donor, taken from the stem cell graft. The chain employs TRBV4-1 and TRBJ2-7; D remains unclear. The clonotype comes from a human donor who donated a stem cell graft to a child with acute lymphoblastic leukemia. CDR3 DNA sequence: TGCGCCAGCAGCCAAGATTCATCGTTCGGCTACGAGCAGTACTTC. Protein sequence: CASSQDSSFGYEQYF.